These T cell receptor beta chains were read from a single sample in a study of cytomegalovirus exposure and HLA in healthy donors. Assay used: immunoSEQ multiplex PCR; TCRdb lists only in-frame clones, some missing. The table records around 200,000 clones, 82% of them present only once. Sequenced material: PBMCs. These receptor sequences come from a woman aged 18-35 years in good health and CMV-seronegative. Each CDR3 is given with its conserved first and last residue. Each record gives: V gene, D gene, clone size, J gene, CDR3 DNA, CDR3 protein. D genes are given only for firm matches. Not every row has a clone size; where given, it reads once, few, many or a size class.

v_gene: TRBV27; d_gene: NA; abundance: NA; j_gene: TRBJ1-2; CDR3nt: TGTGCCAGCAGCAATGAAGTCACATCCTACTATGGCTACACCTTC; CDR3aa: CASSNEVTSYYGYTF
v_gene: TRBV28; d_gene: TRBD1; abundance: NA; j_gene: TRBJ2-7; CDR3nt: TGTGCCAGCAGTAGCCGGGACAGGGGGCCGAGCTCCTACGAGCAGTACTTC; CDR3aa: CASSSRDRGPSSYEQYF
v_gene: TRBV5-4; d_gene: TRBD2; abundance: NA; j_gene: TRBJ2-7; CDR3nt: TGTGCCAGCAGCTTGGCCTCGGCTAGCGGGAGGGCCTACGAGCAGTACTTC; CDR3aa: CASSLASASGRAYEQYF
v_gene: TRBV9; d_gene: NA; abundance: NA; j_gene: TRBJ1-2; CDR3nt: TGTGCCAGCAGCAGGGGGTCGGGCTATGGCTACACCTTC; CDR3aa: CASSRGSGYGYTF
v_gene: TRBV6-5; d_gene: NA; abundance: NA; j_gene: TRBJ1-2; CDR3nt: TGTGCCAGCAGTCCATCCCCCAGTGGCTACACCTTC; CDR3aa: CASSPSPSGYTF
v_gene: TRBV7-9; d_gene: TRBD1; abundance: NA; j_gene: TRBJ2-6; CDR3nt: TGTGCCAGCAGCCCCACAGGGGGTCGTGGGGCCAACGTCCTGACTTTC; CDR3aa: CASSPTGGRGANVLTF
v_gene: TRBV2; d_gene: TRBD1; abundance: NA; j_gene: TRBJ1-6; CDR3nt: TGTGCCAGCAGACATAACTTTGACAGGGAAGGATCACCCCTCCACTTT; CDR3aa: CASRHNFDREGSPLHF
v_gene: TRBV27; d_gene: NA; abundance: NA; j_gene: TRBJ1-6; CDR3nt: TGTGCCAGCAGTTTGTGGGGGAGGAATTCACCCCTCCACTTT; CDR3aa: CASSLWGRNSPLHF
v_gene: TRBV7-9; d_gene: NA; abundance: NA; j_gene: TRBJ2-5; CDR3nt: TGTGCCAGCAGCTTTTATGAGACCCAGTACTTC; CDR3aa: CASSFYETQYF
v_gene: TRBV4-1; d_gene: NA; abundance: NA; j_gene: TRBJ2-2; CDR3nt: TGCGCCAGCAGCCAAGGGGATGTATACAGGGTGGACACCGGGGAGCTGTTTTTT; CDR3aa: CASSQGDVYRVDTGELFF
v_gene: TRBV6-5; d_gene: NA; abundance: few; j_gene: TRBJ1-5; CDR3nt: TGTGCCAGCAGGCTAACAGGAGATCAGCCCCAGCATTTT; CDR3aa: CASRLTGDQPQHF
v_gene: TRBV6-6; d_gene: NA; abundance: few; j_gene: TRBJ2-7; CDR3nt: TGTGCCAGCAGTATCCTAAGACAGGTGTCATCCTACGAGCAGTACTTC; CDR3aa: CASSILRQVSSYEQYF
v_gene: TRBV20-1; d_gene: NA; abundance: NA; j_gene: TRBJ1-1; CDR3nt: TGCAGTGCTTTGACAGTAGGGGCTTTCTTT; CDR3aa: CSALTVGAFF
v_gene: TRBV5-6; d_gene: NA; abundance: NA; j_gene: TRBJ2-3; CDR3nt: TGTGCCAGCAGCTTGTCCCAAAGCACAGATACGCAGTATTTT; CDR3aa: CASSLSQSTDTQYF
v_gene: TRBV5-5; d_gene: NA; abundance: NA; j_gene: TRBJ1-4; CDR3nt: TGTGCCAGCAGCTTGGGGCCCTCCGTTCGTAATGAAAAACTGTTTTTT; CDR3aa: CASSLGPSVRNEKLFF
v_gene: TRBV7-2; d_gene: TRBD2; abundance: NA; j_gene: TRBJ2-7; CDR3nt: TGTGCCAGCAGCTCGGGACTAGCGGGAGAAGAGCAGTACTTC; CDR3aa: CASSSGLAGEEQYF
v_gene: TRBV4-1; d_gene: NA; abundance: NA; j_gene: TRBJ1-2; CDR3nt: TGCGCCAGCAGCCCTGATATGCCAGTCCAAGCGAGTGCTAACTATGGCTACACCTTC; CDR3aa: CASSPDMPVQASANYGYTF
v_gene: TRBV7-8; d_gene: TRBD1; abundance: NA; j_gene: TRBJ2-7; CDR3nt: TGTGCCAGCAGCTTAGCCGGGACAGGGGTCGAGCAGTACTTC; CDR3aa: CASSLAGTGVEQYF
v_gene: TRBV6-1; d_gene: TRBD1; abundance: NA; j_gene: TRBJ1-4; CDR3nt: TGTGCCAGCAGTGAAGGGACAGGAGAAAAACTGTTTTTT; CDR3aa: CASSEGTGEKLFF
v_gene: TRBV30; d_gene: NA; abundance: once; j_gene: TRBJ2-1; CDR3nt: TGTGCCTGGAGTGTAGGGGGACAAAGTGAGCAGTTCTTC; CDR3aa: CAWSVGGQSEQFF
v_gene: TRBV19; d_gene: NA; abundance: NA; j_gene: TRBJ2-3; CDR3nt: TGTGCCAGTAGCTCCGACAGGATCACAGATACGCAGTATTTT; CDR3aa: CASSSDRITDTQYF
v_gene: TRBV13; d_gene: NA; abundance: NA; j_gene: TRBJ2-3; CDR3nt: TGTGCCAGCAGCTTAGTACTAGCAATCACAGATACGCAGTATTTT; CDR3aa: CASSLVLAITDTQYF
v_gene: TRBV5-1; d_gene: NA; abundance: few; j_gene: TRBJ2-5; CDR3nt: TGCGCCAGCAGGAACCTGGGAGAGCAGTACTTC; CDR3aa: CASRNLGEQYF
v_gene: TRBV23-1; d_gene: NA; abundance: once; j_gene: TRBJ2-3; CDR3nt: TGCGCCAGCAGTCAATCCCGAAGACTTCTAACCGACACAGATACGCAGTATTTT; CDR3aa: CASSQSRRLLTDTDTQYF
v_gene: TRBV28; d_gene: NA; abundance: NA; j_gene: TRBJ1-1; CDR3nt: TGTGCCAGCAGTACGAACGACAGGAACACTGAAGCTTTCTTT; CDR3aa: CASSTNDRNTEAFF
v_gene: TRBV5-1; d_gene: TRBD1; abundance: NA; j_gene: TRBJ1-1; CDR3nt: TGCGCCAGCAGCAACCGGGACAGGGGGATTGAAGCTTTCTTT; CDR3aa: CASSNRDRGIEAFF
v_gene: TRBV7-9; d_gene: TRBD1; abundance: NA; j_gene: TRBJ1-1; CDR3nt: TGTGCCAGCAGCTCTTGGGACAGCACTGAAGCTTTCTTT; CDR3aa: CASSSWDSTEAFF
v_gene: TRBV7-6; d_gene: TRBD2; abundance: NA; j_gene: TRBJ2-7; CDR3nt: TGTGCCAGCAGCTTAGAAGTAGCGGGGAACTACGAGCAGTACTTC; CDR3aa: CASSLEVAGNYEQYF
v_gene: TRBV7-2; d_gene: TRBD1; abundance: NA; j_gene: TRBJ2-7; CDR3nt: TGTGCCAGCAGCTTAGCAGGGGGCGTTGTCTACGAGCAGTACTTC; CDR3aa: CASSLAGGVVYEQYF
v_gene: TRBV6-6; d_gene: NA; abundance: NA; j_gene: TRBJ2-2; CDR3nt: TGTGCCAGCATGCGGGGATATTCGAACACCGGGGAGCTGTTTTTT; CDR3aa: CASMRGYSNTGELFF
v_gene: TRBV30; d_gene: TRBD1; abundance: NA; j_gene: TRBJ2-2; CDR3nt: TGTGCCTGGAGTGGGACAGGGGAGTCGATGGGATCCGGGGAGCTGTTTTTT; CDR3aa: CAWSGTGESMGSGELFF
v_gene: TRBV12-1; d_gene: NA; abundance: NA; j_gene: TRBJ2-1; CDR3nt: TGTGCCAGCAGCTCAGGGGGACCAACGATTATCTACAATGAGCAGTTCTTC; CDR3aa: CASSSGGPTIIYNEQFF
v_gene: TRBV11-2; d_gene: TRBD2; abundance: NA; j_gene: TRBJ2-5; CDR3nt: TGTGCCAGCAGCTTCTGGCTAGCGGGGTCACGGGAAGAGACCCAGTACTTC; CDR3aa: CASSFWLAGSREETQYF
v_gene: TRBV2; d_gene: NA; abundance: NA; j_gene: TRBJ2-6; CDR3nt: TGTGCCAGCAGTTCGCCTAGCTCTGGGGCCAACGTCCTGACTTTC; CDR3aa: CASSSPSSGANVLTF
v_gene: TRBV7-9; d_gene: TRBD1; abundance: NA; j_gene: TRBJ1-5; CDR3nt: TGTGCCAGCAGCTTAGACAGGGGTGGGCAGCCCCAGCATTTT; CDR3aa: CASSLDRGGQPQHF
v_gene: TRBV28; d_gene: NA; abundance: NA; j_gene: TRBJ1-1; CDR3nt: TGTGCCAGCACCCTGGCCCGGGTTAGAGCGCCCACCGCCTTCTTT; CDR3aa: CASTLARVRAPTAFF
v_gene: TRBV4-2; d_gene: TRBD2; abundance: NA; j_gene: TRBJ2-7; CDR3nt: TGTGCCAGCAGCTCCAGACTAGCGAATGCCTACGAGCAGTACTTC; CDR3aa: CASSSRLANAYEQYF
v_gene: TRBV6-5; d_gene: TRBD1; abundance: once; j_gene: TRBJ1-2; CDR3nt: TGTGCCAGCAGCCATGACAGGGTACGCGGCTACACCTTC; CDR3aa: CASSHDRVRGYTF
v_gene: TRBV5-1; d_gene: NA; abundance: few; j_gene: TRBJ2-3; CDR3nt: TGCGCCAGCAGCTCCACTACAGGGTCCCTCACAGATACGCAGTATTTT; CDR3aa: CASSSTTGSLTDTQYF
v_gene: TRBV7-9; d_gene: NA; abundance: NA; j_gene: TRBJ1-4; CDR3nt: TGTGCCAGCAGCTTGGCAGGGATGGGTGAAAAACTGTTTTTT; CDR3aa: CASSLAGMGEKLFF
v_gene: TRBV30; d_gene: NA; abundance: NA; j_gene: TRBJ2-5; CDR3nt: TGTGCCTGGGCCATTAGGGGAGAGACCCAGTACTTC; CDR3aa: CAWAIRGETQYF
v_gene: TRBV19; d_gene: TRBD1; abundance: once; j_gene: TRBJ1-5; CDR3nt: TGTGCCAGTAGTCCGGACAGGGGAGAGAATCAGCCCCAGCATTTT; CDR3aa: CASSPDRGENQPQHF
v_gene: TRBV6-5; d_gene: NA; abundance: NA; j_gene: TRBJ2-3; CDR3nt: TGTGCCAGCAGGACAGTTGGGGCAGATACGCAGTATTTT; CDR3aa: CASRTVGADTQYF
v_gene: TRBV5-4; d_gene: TRBD1; abundance: NA; j_gene: TRBJ2-7; CDR3nt: TGTGCCAGCAGCAAGAAGGACAGGGTCTACGAGCAGTACTTC; CDR3aa: CASSKKDRVYEQYF
v_gene: TRBV6-6; d_gene: TRBD1; abundance: NA; j_gene: TRBJ2-5; CDR3nt: TGTGCCAGCAGGGGACAGCAAGAGACCCAGTACTTC; CDR3aa: CASRGQQETQYF
v_gene: TRBV4-1; d_gene: NA; abundance: NA; j_gene: TRBJ1-2; CDR3nt: TGCGCCAGCAGCCAAGGTCCCGCGGAGGTAATTAACTATGGCTACACCTTC; CDR3aa: CASSQGPAEVINYGYTF
v_gene: TRBV6-1; d_gene: TRBD1; abundance: NA; j_gene: TRBJ2-1; CDR3nt: TGTGCCACCTCCCTACAGGGGCTCGTCTACAATGAGCAGTTCTTC; CDR3aa: CATSLQGLVYNEQFF
v_gene: TRBV6-5; d_gene: TRBD2; abundance: NA; j_gene: TRBJ2-5; CDR3nt: TGTGCCAGCAAGAGCGGGGGGGCCGGGGAGACCCAGTACTTC; CDR3aa: CASKSGGAGETQYF
v_gene: TRBV2; d_gene: TRBD1; abundance: NA; j_gene: TRBJ1-6; CDR3nt: TGTGCCAGCAGAGACTACCGGGACAGGGGATCACCCCTCCACTTT; CDR3aa: CASRDYRDRGSPLHF
v_gene: TRBV5-4; d_gene: NA; abundance: NA; j_gene: TRBJ2-2; CDR3nt: TGTGCCAGCAGCCCCAAGACTAGATTAAACACCGGGGAGCTGTTTTTT; CDR3aa: CASSPKTRLNTGELFF
v_gene: TRBV18; d_gene: TRBD2; abundance: NA; j_gene: TRBJ2-7; CDR3nt: TGTGCCAGCTCACCACCGTTAGAACCTCGGACTAGCGGAATTGAGCAGTACTTC; CDR3aa: CASSPPLEPRTSGIEQYF
v_gene: TRBV2; d_gene: NA; abundance: NA; j_gene: TRBJ1-3; CDR3nt: TGTGCCAGCAGTCTGAACGCCCAGGAACACTCTGGAAACACCATATATTTT; CDR3aa: CASSLNAQEHSGNTIYF
v_gene: TRBV5-6; d_gene: TRBD1; abundance: NA; j_gene: TRBJ1-6; CDR3nt: TGTGCCAGCAGCAGATTTGGACAGGGAGCTAATCCACCCCTCCACTTT; CDR3aa: CASSRFGQGANPPLHF